This TCR beta chain was identified during a study of T-cell memory formation after mild COVID-19. About the study: TCR clusters largely stayed donor specific.

A single record per CDR3 protein comes from TCRdb applying MiXCR to the 5' RACE reads. This repertoire shows 200,000 to 300,000 distinct CDR3 sequences, roughly 14% found once; its top ten account for 2% to 2.5%. On this clonotype itself: Its antigen remains unidentified.

This CDR3 comprises 15 residues. Trimming took 4 bases from V and 3 from J; bases not matched to a gene: 4. CDR1 and CDR2 (germline): SEHNR, FQNEAQ (reference sequence). Study-wide results and limits: Contracting clones, day 15 to 85, had balanced CD4/CD8, and later expanders favored CD4+. The study detected some responding clones in pre-infection memory, suggesting cross-reactive memory joined. CM and EM subsets held most contracting CD4+ clones; EMRA held CD8+ ones.

The V gene is TRBV7-9, the J gene TRBJ1-5; 9 bases are shared with TRBD1. This clonotype was sampled from an adult woman who had mild COVID-19 (a few samples of this study predate the infection). Cell type and time point are not known. Sequenced sample: PBMCs or a T cell subset sorted from them (not recorded which). The CDR3: CASSWGTGPNQPQHF. CDR3 sequence (DNA): TGTGCCAGCAGCTGGGGGACAGGGCCCAATCAGCCCCAGCATTTT.